This record covers a single TCR beta chain. This CDR3 region has 14 residues. These data are taken from a study of blood T cell repertoires in COVID-19. Study details: From the United States, Italy and Spain came samples of acute and convalescent COVID-19. Sources were T cells, B-cell-depleted T cells, or PBMCs; the material itself was cDNA or gDNA.

The study drew participants aged 18 to 89 years from some 25 US areas. The protocol was immunoSEQ multiplex PCR, while the TCRdb copy is restricted to in-frame clones and leaves out a portion. The table lists 350,000 to 400,000 clones, over 75% of them singletons. This chain joins TRBV1 and TRBJ1-1. TRBV1 is a known pseudogene. The sequence came from a man aged 18 to 29 who had recovered from COVID-19. The specimen sequenced was PBMCs or T cells enriched from blood (not recorded which). As DNA, the CDR3 is TGCACCAGCAGCCAAGCGGGATGGAACACTGAAGCTTTCTTT. It yields the protein CTSSQAGWNTEAFF.